Here is one TCR beta chain with its context. The antigen is undetermined. This entry is derived from a study of cytomegalovirus exposure and HLA in healthy donors. Whole-study findings and limits: The majority of TCR sequences were rare, yet some public TCRs appeared in many donors.

Clones were read by immunoSEQ multiplex PCR, and TCRdb kept only the in-frame ones, dropping some. The repertoire consists of approximately 100,000 clones, with approximately 94% occurring once and the leading ten covering approximately 1%. Germline loops: CDR1 SGHNT, CDR2 YYREEE (reference sequence). V trimming: 2 bases; J trimming: 1 base; junction bases outside the gene matches: 7. This CDR3 region has 16 residues. This TCR was sampled from a woman aged 25 to 39 in good health and CMV-seropositive. The sample comprised PBMCs. The genes are TRBV5-4 and TRBJ2-7; 9 nucleotides match TRBD2. The CDR3 region has the DNA TGTGCCAGCAGCTTACAGACTAGCGGCGGATCCTACGAGCAGTACTTC. Protein sequence: CASSLQTSGGSYEQYF.